These 25 T cell receptor beta chains originate from one sample sequenced in a study of shared clonotypes between healthy human individuals. Data came from immunoSEQ multiplex PCR; TCRdb stores just in-frame clones and leaves some out. The sample includes about 680,000 clones, 90% to 95% of them seen just once. The naive CD8 population came from CD45RO-negative cells selected for CCR7, without terminally differentiated effector memory CD45RA+ cells. Sequenced input: naive CD8+ T cells sorted from blood. Receptor source: a man aged 25 to 45 in good health.

With respect to this clone: Other DNA variants within this sample encode the same CDR3. The chain employs TRBV28 and TRBJ2-7; no definite D call. This CDR3 is built from 13 residues. Germline V gene sequence: CDR1 MDHEN, CDR2 SYDVKM. The germline V and J ends were trimmed by 6 bases and 2 bases, with 11 bases remaining between them. The chain's CDR3 is CASSLGPTYEQYF. CDR3 coding DNA: TGTGCCAGCAGCCTTGGACCCACCTACGAGCAGTACTTC.

The sample holds one count of this clone. V gene TRBV2 combines with J gene TRBJ1-4; D unresolved. CDR3 length: 14 amino acids. CDR1 SNHLY and CDR2 FYNNEI come from the germline V gene. Trimming removed 8 bases at V and 0 bases at J, with 10 bases between. The CDR3 protein is CASCRVATNEKLFF. CDR3 sequence (DNA): TGTGCCAGCTGTCGCGTTGCAACTAATGAAAAACTGTTTTTT.

This clone was recorded only once. The genes are TRBV7-9 and TRBJ2-2, with 9 bases identical to TRBD2. The CDR3 totals 16 residues. Germline V gene data show CDR1 as SEHNR and CDR2 as FQNEAQ (reference sequence). The ends lost 4 bases at V and 6 bases at J; junction bases unmatched: 9. CDR3: CASSSPRGGRAGELFF. The CDR3 DNA is TGTGCCAGCAGCTCCCCCCGGGGCGGGAGGGCCGGGGAGCTGTTTTTT.

The CDR3 DNA reads as TGTGCCAGCAGCCCCGAGTGGAATCCCTACGAGCAGTACTTC. Its protein product is CASSPEWNPYEQYF. This chain links TRBV7-9 with TRBJ2-7, with no clear D. The germline CDR1 and CDR2 sequences are SEHNR and FQNEAQ (reference sequence). V was cut by 5 bases and J by 2 bases, with 13 bases left in between. The CDR3 extends over 14 amino acids.

The rearrangement uses TRBV30 and TRBJ2-7, with TRBD2 matching over 11 bases. CDR3 length: 18 residues. Germline CDR1 is GTSNPN and CDR2 is SVGIG (reference sequence). Trimming removed 2 bases from V and 6 bases from J; junction bases left unmatched: 18. The CDR3 DNA sequence: TGTGCCTGGAGTACTCCGGGACTAGCGGACACACGCTCGGTCGAGCAGTACTTC. It translates to CAWSTPGLADTRSVEQYF.

V and J are TRBV27 and TRBJ1-1; a weak D match, TRBD1 (6 bases). Trimming left V 2 bases short and J 4 bases short, with 8 bases between. CDR1 is MNHEY and CDR2 is SMNVEV in the germline V gene (reference sequence). There are 13 residues in the CDR3. Here the CDR3 reads CASSLNRATEAFF. The CDR3 DNA follows: TGTGCCAGCAGTTTAAACAGGGCCACTGAAGCTTTCTTT.

The chain links TRBV5-6 to TRBJ2-7, with 9 nucleotides matching TRBD1. Trimming took 4 bases from V and 5 from J; bases not matched to a gene: 13. The CDR3 totals 16 residues. Germline CDR1 SGHDT, CDR2 YYEEEE. The CDR3 coding sequence is TGTGCCAGCAGCCGAAATTTCCGGGACAGGGACCACGAGCAGTACTTC. Translated, it gives CASSRNFRDRDHEQYF.

The rearrangement uses TRBV27 and TRBJ2-3; D uncertain. Per the germline V gene, CDR1 is MNHEY and CDR2 is SMNVEV (reference sequence). The CDR3 sequence is 17 residues long. The ends were cut back, 4 bases at V and 9 bases at J, with 26 bases in the middle. The DNA for the CDR3 is TGTGCCAGCAGTTCGATCCAGGACCAACCGCCGCGCCGAACGCAGTATTTT. Amino acid sequence: CASSSIQDQPPRRTQYF.

This chain uses TRBV27 with TRBJ2-7; 9 nucleotides align to TRBD2. The V and J ends lost 4 bases and 0 bases, in that order; junction bases with no gene match: 4. CDR3 size: 15 residues. Per the germline V gene, CDR1 is MNHEY and CDR2 is SMNVEV (reference sequence). The CDR3 coding sequence is TGTGCCAGCAGTTCCTTACTAGCGGGCTCCTACGAGCAGTACTTC. It encodes CASSSLLAGSYEQYF.

The chain couples TRBV9 to TRBJ2-4, with D perhaps matching TRBD2 (5 bases). V dropped 0 bases and J dropped 4 bases, with 11 bases sitting between them. The CDR3 sequence is 15 residues long. Germline V CDR1 and CDR2: SGDLS, YYNGEE. The CDR3 region is CASSVAGTGKNIQYF. For the CDR3, the DNA is TGTGCCAGCAGCGTAGCTGGCACGGGGAAAAACATTCAGTACTTC.

This chain uses TRBV15 with TRBJ2-7, with a tentative D call TRBD2 (6 bases). This CDR3 is built from 16 residues. The germline V and J ends were trimmed by 8 bases and 3 bases, with 23 bases remaining between them. Germline V gene lookup returns CDR1 LNHNV and CDR2 YYDKDF (reference sequence). The CDR3 is CATASSRDSKVYEQYF. In DNA, the CDR3 is TGTGCCACCGCCAGCAGTAGGGACTCCAAGGTCTACGAGCAGTACTTC.

The V gene is TRBV5-6, the J gene TRBJ1-1; weak D call: TRBD1 (6 bases). This CDR3 is built from 15 residues. The V end was cut by 1 base, the J end by 0 bases, with 10 bases between. Germline V gene sequence: CDR1 SGHDT, CDR2 YYEEEE. The DNA of the CDR3 is TGTGCCAGCAGCTTGTATGGGACAATGAACACTGAAGCTTTCTTT. It codes for CASSLYGTMNTEAFF. Based on the CDR3 plus reference TRBV5-6 and TRBJ1-1, the full variable domain is DAGVTQSPTHLIKTRGQQVTLRCSPKSGHDTVSWYQQALGQGPQFIFQYYEEEERQRGNFPDRFSGHQFPNYSSELNVNALLLGDSALYLCASSLYGTMNTEAFFGQGTRLTVV.

The V call is TRBV10-3, the J call TRBJ2-1; TRBD2 matches 9 bases. Unmatched junction bases numbered 10, after V lost 4 bases and J lost 3 bases. Per the germline V gene, CDR1 is ENHRY and CDR2 is SYGVKD. CDR3 size: 17 residues. As DNA, the CDR3 is TGTGCCATCAGTGGAGCAACCGGGACTAGCAACTACAATGAGCAGTTCTTC. This translates into CAISGATGTSNYNEQFF.

The CDR3 DNA is TGTGCCAGCAGCCATAGAGGGTCCCGGGACAAGGCCTACAATGAGCAGTTCTTC. Its protein is CASSHRGSRDKAYNEQFF. J is TRBJ2-1 and V is TRBV7-9, with D possibly matching TRBD1 (6 bases). The CDR3 totals 18 residues. Between the trimmed V and J ends, which lost 5 bases and 2 bases, there was a span of 22 bases. The germline V gene has CDR1 SEHNR and CDR2 FQNEAQ (reference sequence).

The V call is TRBV28, the J call TRBJ2-1; 8 bases match TRBD1. CDR3 length: 16 amino acids. Germline V gene sequence: CDR1 MDHEN, CDR2 SYDVKM. With 6 bases clipped from V and 3 bases from J, the junction kept 10 bases outside the gene matches. The DNA for the CDR3 is TGTGCCAGCAGACGACAGGGGCGAGGGGGCTACAATGAGCAGTTCTTC. Its translation: CASRRQGRGGYNEQFF. The entire variable domain, with the rest obtained from reference TRBV28 and TRBJ2-1, is as follows: DVKVTQSSRYLVKRTGEKVFLECVQDMDHENMFWYRQDPGLGLRLIYFSYDVKMKEKGDIPEGYSVSREKKERFSLILESASTNQTSMYLCASRRQGRGGYNEQFFGPGTRLTVL.

The J gene is TRBJ1-5, the V gene TRBV7-9; 8 bases align to TRBD1. Trimming at V came to 5 bases and at J to 7 bases, leaving 13 bases not matched to a gene. The CDR3 covers 16 residues. CDR1 is SEHNR, CDR2 FQNEAQ, per germline (reference sequence). The CDR3: CASSPAGLQGGQPQHF. The CDR3 DNA sequence: TGTGCCAGCAGCCCGGCGGGTTTACAGGGGGGACAGCCCCAGCATTTT.

The CDR3 spells CASSLETGGNEKLFF. CDR3 in DNA: TGTGCCAGCAGCTTGGAAACGGGGGGTAATGAAAAACTGTTTTTT. The J gene is TRBJ1-4, the V gene TRBV5-4, with D perhaps matching TRBD1 (5 bases). This CDR3 contains 15 residues. Trimming stripped 0 bases from V and 4 bases from J, with 10 bases between. Germline V lookup: CDR1 SGHNT, CDR2 YYREEE (reference sequence).

The CDR3 loop reads CASSLGLAGYEQYF. CDR3 DNA: TGTGCCAGCAGCTTAGGGCTAGCGGGCTACGAGCAGTACTTC. The rearrangement links TRBV11-2 to TRBJ2-7; 8 nucleotides agree with TRBD2. The CDR3 covers 14 residues. Looked up from germline, CDR1 is SGHAT and CDR2 is FQNNGV. V dropped 1 base and J dropped 3; count of bases not matched to a gene: 2.

This rearrangement joins TRBV7-9 to TRBJ2-3; 8 bases align to TRBD2. The ends lost 4 bases at V and 1 base at J; junction bases unmatched: 13. The length of the CDR3 is 18 residues. Germline assignment: CDR1 SEHNR and CDR2 FQNEAQ (reference sequence). The CDR3, as DNA: TGTGCCAGCAGCTCCTCCATACTAGCGGAGGTTGGCACAGATACGCAGTATTTT. Protein product: CASSSSILAEVGTDTQYF.

This chain connects TRBV4-1 to TRBJ1-5; D gene ambiguous. This CDR3 spans 15 amino acids. Trimming left V 0 bases short and J 1 base short, with 7 bases between. Germline CDR1 MGHRA, CDR2 YSYEKL. In nucleotides, the CDR3 is TGCGCCAGCAGCCAAGACAGCCGAAGCAATCAGCCCCAGCATTTT. Translating gives CASSQDSRSNQPQHF.

This chain joins TRBV6-5 and TRBJ1-2; D gene ambiguous. The CDR3 extends over 16 amino acids. Per the germline V gene, CDR1 is MNHEY and CDR2 is SVGAGI. Trimming shortened V by 4 bases and J by 1 base, and 16 bases separated the two germline ends. The CDR3 sequence: CASSLSVPTVNYGYTF. The CDR3 nucleotides are TGTGCCAGCAGTTTATCGGTCCCCACGGTTAACTATGGCTACACCTTC.

The J gene is TRBJ2-2, the V gene TRBV30; D is perhaps TRBD1 or TRBD2 (7 bases each). Germline CDR1 and CDR2: GTSNPN and SVGIG (reference sequence). The CDR3 runs 15 residues. The ends were cut back, 5 bases at V and 6 bases at J, with 19 bases in the middle. In DNA form, the CDR3 reads TGTGCCTGGGGGAGGGACAGCGAGTCAGCCGGGGAGCTGTTTTTT. Residues: CAWGRDSESAGELFF.

As for this clone: This same CDR3 is encoded by further DNA sequences in the sample. The chain links TRBV15 to TRBJ1-4; 8 bases map to TRBD1. CDR3 length: 15 amino acids. Per germline, CDR1 LNHNV and CDR2 YYDKDF (reference sequence). The V gene end was trimmed by 0 bases and the J gene end by 5 bases; junction bases not matched to a gene: 2. The CDR3 loop reads CATSRDRGLNEKLFF. The CDR3 coding sequence is TGTGCCACCAGCAGAGACAGGGGGCTGAATGAAAAACTGTTTTTT.

The chain couples TRBV7-2 to TRBJ2-7; D gene ambiguous. Between the trimmed V and J ends, which lost 2 bases and 5 bases, there was a span of 10 bases. CDR1 and CDR2 (germline): SGHTA, FQGNSA. The CDR3 consists of 13 residues. The CDR3 nucleotides read TGTGCCAGCAGCTTAAATCCCCTCCACGAGCAGTACTTC. It codes for CASSLNPLHEQYF.

V and J are TRBV27 and TRBJ2-2, with TRBD2 identical over 10 bases. Germline lookup yields CDR1 MNHEY and CDR2 SMNVEV (reference sequence). Trimming removed 3 bases from V and 7 bases from J; junction bases left unmatched: 11. The CDR3 runs to 17 residues. CDR3 sequence: CASSLSLKLAGDGELFF. DNA of the CDR3: TGTGCCAGCAGTTTGTCCCTCAAGCTAGCGGGAGACGGGGAGCTGTTTTTT.